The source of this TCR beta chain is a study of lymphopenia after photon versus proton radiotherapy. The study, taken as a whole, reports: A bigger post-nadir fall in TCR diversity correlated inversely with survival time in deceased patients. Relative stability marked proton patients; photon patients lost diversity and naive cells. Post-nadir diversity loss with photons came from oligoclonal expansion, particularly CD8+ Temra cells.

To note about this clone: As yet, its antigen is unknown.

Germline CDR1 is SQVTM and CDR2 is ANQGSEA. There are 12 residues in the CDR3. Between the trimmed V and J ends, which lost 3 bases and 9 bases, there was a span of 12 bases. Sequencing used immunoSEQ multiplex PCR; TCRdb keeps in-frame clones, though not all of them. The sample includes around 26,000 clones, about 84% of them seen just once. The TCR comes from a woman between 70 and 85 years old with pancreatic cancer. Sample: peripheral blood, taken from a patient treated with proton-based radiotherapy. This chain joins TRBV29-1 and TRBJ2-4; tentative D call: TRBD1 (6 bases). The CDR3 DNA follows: TGCAGCGTTGACCGGGACAATTCCATTCAGTACTTC. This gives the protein CSVDRDNSIQYF.